Each of the 10 T cell receptor beta chains below was sequenced from the same sample in a study of neoadjuvant anti-PD-1 for oral cavity cancer. This table comes from immunoSEQ multiplex PCR, and its TCRdb copy is limited to in-frame clones, with some not included. The table has approximately 14,000 clones, approximately 71% seen once. The sample in question was PBMCs, obtained before nivolumab (anti-PD-1) treatment. These receptors came from a person aged 35-80 years with oral cavity squamous cell carcinoma.

The chain employs TRBV13 and TRBJ2-7, with 8 bases matching TRBD1. Germline V gene lookup returns CDR1 PRHDT and CDR2 FYEKMQ (reference sequence). This CDR3 region has 14 residues. V lost 6 bases to trimming and J lost 4 bases; unmatched junction nucleotides: 8. The CDR3 spells CASRFRGRGYEQYF. Here the CDR3 DNA reads TGTGCCAGCAGATTCAGGGGGCGCGGATACGAGCAGTACTTC.

The chain joins TRBV18 to TRBJ1-2; D is ambiguous. The CDR3 is 13 residues long. Trimming stripped 0 bases from V and 6 bases from J, with 8 bases between. Germline V CDR1 and CDR2: KGHSH, LQKENI. CDR3: CASSPPGMDGYTF. The CDR3 coding sequence is TGTGCCAGCTCACCACCAGGGATGGATGGCTACACCTTC.

This rearrangement joins TRBV7-9 to TRBJ2-3; D gene uncertain. Germline loops: CDR1 SEHNR, CDR2 FQNEAQ (reference sequence). V was cut by 0 bases and J by 1 base, with 5 bases left in between. The CDR3 has 14 residues. CDR3 region: CASSLAGGTDTQYF. The CDR3 region has the DNA TGTGCCAGCAGCTTAGCGGGTGGCACAGATACGCAGTATTTT.

This chain links TRBV9 with TRBJ2-1; TRBD2 aligns across 10 bases. V shed 3 bases, J shed 8 bases, and the junction held 5 bases outside the gene matches. Germline lookup yields CDR1 SGDLS and CDR2 YYNGEE. The CDR3 runs 14 residues. The CDR3 sequence is CASSGLAGLHEQFF. In DNA form, the CDR3 reads TGTGCCAGCAGCGGACTAGCGGGCCTACATGAGCAGTTCTTC.

The rearrangement joins TRBV6-4 to TRBJ1-1, with unresolved D. The germline V gene encodes CDR1 MRHNA and CDR2 SNTAGT. The V end lost 6 bases, the J end lost 1 base, and 21 bases lay between the germline ends. CDR3 length: 17 residues. CDR3 sequence reads: CASRPFWAPPGNTEAFF. Written as DNA, the CDR3 is TGTGCCAGCAGGCCATTCTGGGCCCCGCCGGGGAACACTGAAGCTTTCTTT.

The rearrangement uses TRBV6-6 and TRBJ1-2; weak D call: TRBD1 (5 bases). Between the trimmed V and J ends, which lost 5 bases and 8 bases, there was a span of 15 bases. This CDR3 has 13 residues. Per the germline V gene, CDR1 is MNHNY and CDR2 is SVGAGI (reference sequence). The CDR3 region is CASSRDLSLGYTF. CDR3 in DNA: TGTGCCAGCAGTAGGGACCTTAGTTTAGGCTACACCTTC.

The sample holds one count of this clone. The chain couples TRBV27 to TRBJ2-7; the D gene is possibly TRBD2 (5 bases). CDR1 and CDR2 (germline): MNHEY, SMNVEV (reference sequence). Between the trimmed V and J ends, which lost 0 bases and 4 bases, there was a span of 19 bases. The CDR3 length is 17 residues. CDR3 in amino acids: CASSLSISTTGRYEQYF. DNA for the CDR3: TGTGCCAGCAGTTTATCGATCTCGACTACCGGAAGGTACGAGCAGTACTTC.

Worth noting for this clone: Germline and junction disagree at one end, which may indicate a read error. The J gene is TRBJ2-1, the V gene TRBV7-7; 8 bases line up with TRBD2. CDR1 and CDR2 from the germline V gene are SSHAT and FNYEAQ (reference sequence). The CDR3 length is 13 residues. The CDR3 loop is CASSLQGGGEQFF. Here the CDR3 DNA reads TGTGCTAGCAGCCTGCAAGGCGGGGGGGAGCAGTTCTTC.

The chain combines TRBV2 with TRBJ2-7, with no clear D. CDR3 length equals 14 residues. Trimming removed 4 bases from V and 0 bases from J, with 10 bases in between. Germline CDR1 SNHLY, CDR2 FYNNEI. CDR3: CASSGSQASYEQYF. The CDR3 coding sequence is TGTGCCAGCAGTGGGAGTCAGGCCTCCTACGAGCAGTACTTC.

This clone turned up a few times. The chain carries TRBV30 and TRBJ1-5; 7 bases match TRBD1. Losses at the gene ends were 0 bases for V and 0 bases for J; bases not matched to a gene: 11. This CDR3 spans 18 amino acids. CDR1 GTSNPN and CDR2 SVGIG come from the germline V gene (reference sequence). The CDR3 nucleotides are TGTGCCTGGAGTGTAATGGGCAGGGGGGGATATAGCAATCAGCCCCAGCATTTT. Protein sequence: CAWSVMGRGGYSNQPQHF.